This T cell receptor (beta chain) was documented in a study of post-analysis software for immune sequencing data. Study-wide findings and caveats: The five TRBV segments detected at higher frequency in patients than in controls included TRBV5-6, TRBV5-1 and TRBV20-1. Strong co-clustering by F measure was seen for same-batch samples.

Libraries were made from TCR beta cDNA, and they carried unique molecular identifiers. TCRdb re-called the PCR reads through MiXCR, storing one row per CDR3 protein. Found here are some 500,000 distinct CDR3 sequences, approximately 46% of them singletons; the top ten hold 12%. Germline V gives CDR1 SGHVS, CDR2 FNYEAQ. Trimming took 4 bases from V and 0 from J, leaving 13 bases between them. The CDR3 is 16 residues long. This clonotype was counted a few times. The antigen remains undetermined. This sequence was found in a girl aged 10-17 years with multiple sclerosis. J is TRBJ2-1 and V is TRBV7-6; D is unresolved. Material: blood. Here the CDR3 reads CASSSPNPSSYNEQFF. For the CDR3, the DNA is TGTGCCAGCAGCTCTCCCAACCCGAGCTCCTACAATGAGCAGTTCTTC.